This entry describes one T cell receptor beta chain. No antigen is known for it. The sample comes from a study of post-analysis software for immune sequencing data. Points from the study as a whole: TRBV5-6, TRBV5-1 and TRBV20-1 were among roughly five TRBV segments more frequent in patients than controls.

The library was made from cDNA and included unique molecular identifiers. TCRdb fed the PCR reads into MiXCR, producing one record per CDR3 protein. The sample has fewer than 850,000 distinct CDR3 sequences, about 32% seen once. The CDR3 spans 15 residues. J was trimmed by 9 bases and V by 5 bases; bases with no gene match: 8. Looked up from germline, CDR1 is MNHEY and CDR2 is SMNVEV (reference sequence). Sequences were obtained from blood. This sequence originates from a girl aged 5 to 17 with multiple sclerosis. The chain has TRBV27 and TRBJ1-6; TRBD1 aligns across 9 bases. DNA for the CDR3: TGTGCCAGCAGTCCACCCCCGGACAGGGGTTCACCCCTCCACTTT. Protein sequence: CASSPPPDRGSPLHF.